The source of this T cell receptor beta chain is a study of blood T cells in healthy people across ages. Primed by a sample-barcoded 5' primer and a J-beta primer mix, a second PCR proceeded for 7 to 11 cycles. TCRdb processed the 5' RACE reads anew with MiXCR; each CDR3 protein has one entry. Of about 1,400,000 distinct CDR3 sequences listed, 59% are singletons. Per individual sample, total RNA of at least 5 micrograms was extracted. Notes on this clonotype: The antigen remains unidentified.

General observations from the study: Age advanced and TCR beta diversity per million T cells fell, roughly linearly.

Germline CDR1 is LGHNA and CDR2 is YSLEER. This CDR3 comprises 15 residues. The V and J ends lost 0 bases and 5 bases respectively, with 8 bases between them. The source of this sequence is a man aged 18 to 29 in good health. The material sequenced was blood. The chain carries TRBV4-3 and TRBJ2-6; maybe TRBD1 (6 bases). The CDR3 nucleotides read TGCGCCAGCAGCCAAGAGGACAGCCGGGCCAACGTCCTGACTTTC. This gives the protein CASSQEDSRANVLTF.